This T cell receptor (beta chain) was identified in a study of cytomegalovirus exposure and HLA in healthy donors. As concerns this clone: Its matching antigen is unknown.

Germline CDR1 is SEHNR and CDR2 is FQNEAQ (reference sequence). CDR3 length equals 15 residues. Unmatched junction bases numbered 8, after V lost 3 bases and J lost 7 bases. Points from the study as a whole: In an earlier analysis, most TCR beta V segments were productive about 87% or about 30% of the time. As a later analysis revealed, the rate of TCR association differed by HLA locus, with DRB1 most and HLA-C fewest.

The PCR ran on 60 Vbeta and 13 Jbeta primers. Clones were read by immunoSEQ multiplex PCR, and TCRdb kept only the in-frame ones, dropping some. The sample has roughly 200,000 clones, 75% to 85% seen once. The specimen was PBMCs. The receptor was derived from a woman aged 60 to 75 in good health and CMV-seropositive. The genes are TRBV7-9 and TRBJ2-2; TRBD2 matches at 7 bases. The CDR3, as DNA: TGTGCCAGCAGCTTCAGTGGGAGGGCCTTCGGGGAGCTGTTTTTT. It is translated as CASSFSGRAFGELFF.